Shown below are 31 T cell receptor beta chains from a single sample sequenced in a study of shared clonotypes between healthy human individuals. The table came from immunoSEQ multiplex PCR; TCRdb's copy has only in-frame clones and leaves some out. The sample lists approximately 1.5 million clones, about 98.5% occurring once. Input material: naive CD4+ T cells sorted from blood. Stated subset: CD45RA+ positively selected. The receptors were sampled from a man under 40 in good health.

This chain uses TRBV10-1 with TRBJ2-1; D might be TRBD2 (6 bases). With 4 bases removed from V and 4 bases from J, the gap between germline ends came to 14 bases. The CDR3 contains 15 residues. CDR1 is WNHNN, CDR2 SYGVQD, per germline (reference sequence). The CDR3 nucleotides read TGCGCCAGCAGTGTACTAGCTGGAGTATACAATGAGCAGTTCTTC. It yields the protein CASSVLAGVYNEQFF.

The CDR3 loop is CATSWTGRTDTQYF. The CDR3 bases are TGTGCCACCAGCTGGACAGGGCGTACAGATACGCAGTATTTT. The J gene is TRBJ2-3, the V gene TRBV15, with TRBD1 matching over 8 bases. The length of the CDR3 is 14 residues. Trimming at V came to 5 bases and at J to 3 bases, leaving 4 bases not matched to a gene. Germline V gene lookup returns CDR1 LNHNV and CDR2 YYDKDF (reference sequence). The whole variable domain, remainder taken from reference TRBV15 and TRBJ2-3, is DAMVIQNPRYQVTQFGKPVTLSCSQTLNHNVMYWYQQKSSQAPKLLFHYYDKDFNNEADTPDNFQSRRPNTSFCFLDIRSPGLGDTAMYLCATSWTGRTDTQYFGPGTRLTVL.

The chain recombines TRBV11-2 with TRBJ2-5; TRBD2 is a possible D gene (6 bases). V lost 5 bases and J 5 bases, leaving 18 bases between the germline ends. Germline loops: CDR1 SGHAT, CDR2 FQNNGV. The CDR3 has 15 residues. CDR3 amino acids: CASSPDPGLFETQYF. CDR3 nucleotides: TGTGCCAGCAGCCCGGACCCGGGACTTTTTGAGACCCAGTACTTC.

This rearrangement joins TRBV4-1 to TRBJ2-2, with D tentatively TRBD2 (6 bases). The CDR3 is 16 residues long. V dropped 3 bases and J dropped 2 bases, with 13 bases sitting between them. Germline V gene sequence: CDR1 MGHRA, CDR2 YSYEKL. The CDR3 loop is CASSHRISGNTGELFF. The DNA for the CDR3 is TGCGCCAGCAGCCATCGGATTAGCGGAAACACCGGGGAGCTGTTTTTT.

The CDR3 here is CASSRRTGEQFF. The CDR3 DNA reads as TGCGCCAGCAGCCGACGGACGGGAGAGCAGTTCTTC. This chain uses TRBV4-1 with TRBJ2-1; D might be TRBD2 (5 bases). The length of the CDR3 is 12 residues. V lost 4 bases and J 10 bases, leaving 11 bases between the germline ends. The germline V gene has CDR1 MGHRA and CDR2 YSYEKL.

The J gene is TRBJ2-7, the V gene TRBV5-1, with 11 positions matching TRBD1. The CDR3 is made up of 14 amino acids. The trim removed 5 bases at V and 5 bases at J, leaving 6 bases unmatched. Germline CDR1 and CDR2: SGHRS and YFSETQ. For the CDR3, the DNA is TGCGCCAGCAGTTATCGGACAGGGGGCAACGAGCAGTACTTC. Translated, it gives CASSYRTGGNEQYF.

The chain carries TRBV4-3 and TRBJ2-7; 9 nucleotides line up with TRBD2. The ends lost 2 bases at V and 1 base at J; junction bases unmatched: 3. The CDR3 covers 15 residues. CDR1 is LGHNA and CDR2 is YSLEER in the germline V gene. This CDR3 is CASSQIAGASYEQYF. The CDR3 coding sequence is TGCGCCAGCAGCCAAATAGCGGGAGCTTCCTACGAGCAGTACTTC.

This chain links TRBV9 with TRBJ2-4; 7 bases fit TRBD1. Germline V gene data show CDR1 as SGDLS and CDR2 as YYNGEE. V was clipped by 3 bases and J by 6 bases; unmatched bases: 15. The length of the CDR3 is 17 residues. CDR3 sequence: CASSDDGSRGRGNIQYF. CDR3 DNA: TGTGCCAGCAGCGATGATGGAAGTAGGGGGCGCGGAAACATTCAGTACTTC.

The chain's CDR3 is CASSESPGRTNEKLFF. CDR3 sequence (DNA): TGTGCCAGCAGTGAATCCCCAGGGAGGACTAATGAAAAACTGTTTTTT. The chain uses TRBV25-1 and TRBJ1-4, with a possible D match to TRBD1 (5 bases). The CDR3 runs to 16 residues. Trimming shortened V by 1 base and J by 2 bases, and 11 bases separated the two germline ends. Germline CDR1 is MGHDK and CDR2 is SYGVNS.

The V and J genes are TRBV5-1 and TRBJ2-7; 8 positions agree with TRBD2. Germline loops: CDR1 SGHRS, CDR2 YFSETQ. This CDR3 has 15 amino acids. Trimming cost V 0 bases and J 4 bases; bases outside gene matches: 6. The chain's CDR3 is CASSLESGSTYEQYF. For the CDR3, the DNA is TGCGCCAGCAGCTTGGAAAGCGGGAGTACGTACGAGCAGTACTTC.

CDR3 bases: TGCGCCAGCAGCTTGCCAGCGGGAGGGACCTACGAGCAGTACTTC. This encodes CASSLPAGGTYEQYF. The rearrangement uses TRBV5-1 and TRBJ2-7; 10 nucleotides agree with TRBD2. Trimming at V came to 1 base and at J to 2 bases, leaving 3 bases not matched to a gene. The V gene's germline CDR1 is SGHRS and CDR2 YFSETQ. The length of the CDR3 is 15 residues.

This chain connects TRBV7-3 to TRBJ2-1; 14 bases align to TRBD2. Germline V gives CDR1 SGHTA, CDR2 FQGTGA. This CDR3 is built from 17 residues. The trim removed 4 bases at V and 3 bases at J, leaving 5 bases unmatched. The CDR3: CASSSGTSGRNYNEQFF. Written as DNA, the CDR3 is TGTGCCAGCAGCTCCGGGACTAGCGGGAGAAACTACAATGAGCAGTTCTTC.

The V gene is TRBV7-9, the J gene TRBJ2-7; 7 nucleotides match TRBD2. The length of the CDR3 is 16 residues. Germline V gives CDR1 SEHNR, CDR2 FQNEAQ (reference sequence). J was trimmed by 3 bases and V by 1 base; bases with no gene match: 9. The CDR3 loop reads CASSLGGAGVSYEQYF. The CDR3 region has the DNA TGTGCCAGCAGCTTAGGAGGCGCGGGGGTGAGCTACGAGCAGTACTTC.

V is TRBV2 and J is TRBJ1-3; D gene uncertain. Trimming removed 3 bases from V and 0 bases from J, with 12 bases in between. CDR3 length: 16 amino acids. Germline-derived CDR1 and CDR2 are SNHLY and FYNNEI. DNA for the CDR3: TGTGCCAGCAGTGATTCCAGGTCCGCCTCTGGAAACACCATATATTTT. It translates to CASSDSRSASGNTIYF.

The chain is built from TRBV6-6 and TRBJ2-1; D ambiguous. Germline loops: CDR1 MNHNY, CDR2 SVGAGI (reference sequence). Trimming cost V 4 bases and J 7 bases, with 20 bases left between them. The CDR3 extends over 16 amino acids. The CDR3 here is CASSSAGVDPRNEQFF. The CDR3 DNA is TGTGCCAGCAGTTCCGCCGGCGTGGACCCGAGGAATGAGCAGTTCTTC.

The V and J genes are TRBV28 and TRBJ2-5; D is unclear. The CDR3 spans 17 residues. The germline V gene has CDR1 MDHEN and CDR2 SYDVKM. Trimming left V 0 bases short and J 2 bases short, with 16 bases between. The CDR3 loop is CASSLWGTSRVQETQYF. Here the CDR3 DNA reads TGTGCCAGCAGTTTATGGGGAACCTCTAGGGTTCAAGAGACCCAGTACTTC.

V and J are TRBV7-2 and TRBJ2-7, with D hard to call. Germline assignment: CDR1 SGHTA and CDR2 FQGNSA. The V gene lost 1 base and the J gene lost 5 bases, with 15 bases spanning the gap. The length of the CDR3 is 15 residues. The CDR3 reads CASSLGSQSGDEQYF. Here the CDR3 DNA reads TGTGCCAGCAGCTTAGGATCTCAATCGGGCGACGAGCAGTACTTC.

The V gene is TRBV10-3, the J gene TRBJ2-5, with 13 nucleotides matching TRBD2. Germline-derived CDR1 and CDR2 are ENHRY and SYGVKD. With 6 bases clipped from V and 4 bases from J, the junction kept 8 bases outside the gene matches. CDR3 length equals 16 residues. This CDR3 reads CAIRPGTSGNGETQYF. DNA of the CDR3: TGTGCCATCAGACCCGGGACTAGCGGGAACGGAGAGACCCAGTACTTC.

The chain joins TRBV21-1 to TRBJ2-7; the table names TRBD2, a call not compared with the DNA. TRBV21-1 represents a pseudogene. The CDR3 contains 14 residues. The CDR3 spells CASSLAGPFYEQYF. The CDR3 DNA reads as TGTGCCAGCTCGCTAGCGGGCCCCTTCTACGAGCAGTACTTC.

The chain uses TRBV27 and TRBJ2-3; D is uncertain. Deletions cut 4 bases from V and 0 bases from J, with 14 bases between. The CDR3 covers 16 residues. The germline V gene encodes CDR1 MNHEY and CDR2 SMNVEV (reference sequence). CDR3 DNA sequence: TGTGCCAGCAGTTCCCCACTGACACCGAGCACAGATACGCAGTATTTT. It yields the protein CASSSPLTPSTDTQYF.

The count of this clone is one. The chain employs TRBV7-3 and TRBJ2-6, with D perhaps matching TRBD1 (6 bases). The ends were cut back, 3 bases at V and 1 base at J, with 10 bases in the middle. CDR3 length: 16 residues. Germline CDR1 and CDR2: SGHTA and FQGTGA. The CDR3 DNA sequence: TGTGCCAGCAGCTTCCAGGGGCTGTCTGGGGCCAACGTCCTGACTTTC. Its protein product is CASSFQGLSGANVLTF.

This clone was observed once. The rearrangement uses TRBV6-1 and TRBJ2-7; TRBD2 is a possible D gene (5 bases). This CDR3 is 15 amino acids long. V lost 4 bases and J 0 bases, leaving 13 bases between the germline ends. Germline CDR1 is MNHNS and CDR2 is SASEGT. The CDR3, as DNA: TGTGCCAGCAGTGGTCCGAGCGGTAACTCCTACGAGCAGTACTTC. Its protein product is CASSGPSGNSYEQYF.

This chain uses TRBV29-1 with TRBJ2-1; 9 bases match TRBD1. With 5 bases clipped from V and 15 bases from J, the junction kept 17 bases outside the gene matches. The CDR3 loop spans 14 amino acids. Germline values: CDR1 SQVTM, CDR2 ANQGSEA. CDR3 amino acids: CSVPRPRDRVGWFF. The CDR3 DNA sequence: TGCAGCGTTCCACGCCCCCGGGACAGGGTTGGGTGGTTCTTC.

In the case of this clone: Other DNA sequences in this specimen translate into the identical CDR3. The gene calls are TRBV5-1 and TRBJ2-3; 12 bases are a match to TRBD2. The CDR3 has 16 amino acids. Germline loops: CDR1 SGHRS, CDR2 YFSETQ. The V and J ends lost 0 bases and 4 bases, in that order; junction bases with no gene match: 3. The CDR3 here is CASSLGLAGGPDTQYF. The CDR3 DNA reads as TGCGCCAGCAGCTTGGGTCTAGCGGGAGGGCCAGATACGCAGTATTTT. Based on the CDR3 plus reference TRBV5-1 and TRBJ2-3, the full variable domain is KAGVTQTPRYLIKTRGQQVTLSCSPISGHRSVSWYQQTPGQGLQFLFEYFSETQRNKGNFPGRFSGRQFSNSRSEMNVSTLELGDSALYLCASSLGLAGGPDTQYFGPGTRLTVL.

As regards this clone: Additional DNA sequences in this sample encode the identical CDR3. V and J are TRBV2 and TRBJ1-5; the D is unclear. The CDR3 is 13 amino acids. Germline V gives CDR1 SNHLY, CDR2 FYNNEI. Trimming left V 3 bases short and J 1 base short, with 4 bases between. The CDR3, as DNA: TGTGCCAGCAGTGACAGGAGCAATCAGCCCCAGCATTTT. Encoded protein: CASSDRSNQPQHF.

In DNA, the CDR3 is TGTGCCAGCAGCTTCCCCCCCCTCTCCCGGGAGGGTGAGAATGAGCAGTTCTTC. This encodes CASSFPPLSREGENEQFF. The J gene is TRBJ2-1, the V gene TRBV5-5, with TRBD2 matching over 8 bases. The CDR3 sequence is 18 residues long. CDR1 and CDR2 (germline): SGHKS, YYEKEE (reference sequence). V was clipped by 2 bases and J by 7 bases; unmatched bases: 17.

The chain carries TRBV7-2 and TRBJ2-1, with D possibly being TRBD1 (6 bases). Germline V gives CDR1 SGHTA, CDR2 FQGNSA. Trimming pared 1 base from V and 2 bases from J, leaving 15 bases between. The CDR3 contains 17 residues. The CDR3 loop is CASSLGRPRQAYNEQFF. CDR3 in DNA: TGTGCCAGCAGCTTAGGCCGACCGCGACAGGCCTACAATGAGCAGTTCTTC.

This chain uses TRBV5-4 with TRBJ2-1; 8 nucleotides agree with TRBD1. J gave up 9 bases and V 3 bases, and 8 bases lay outside the gene matches. This CDR3 has 14 amino acids. Germline CDR1 and CDR2: SGHNT and YYREEE (reference sequence). DNA of the CDR3: TGTGCCAGCAGCTCGAAACGACAGGGGAGTGAGCAGTTCTTC. Its protein is CASSSKRQGSEQFF.

The chain links TRBV18 to TRBJ2-1, with 7 bases lining up with TRBD2. V lost 1 base to trimming and J lost 8 bases; unmatched junction nucleotides: 8. Germline V gene lookup returns CDR1 KGHSH and CDR2 LQKENI. The CDR3 has 15 residues. The CDR3 DNA is TGTGCCAGCTCACCACGGGTCCGCGGGAGAGATGAGCAGTTCTTC. This sequence encodes CASSPRVRGRDEQFF.

This chain uses TRBV29-1 with TRBJ2-1, with 10 bases that match TRBD2. Germline CDR1 reads SQVTM; CDR2 reads ANQGSEA. The ends lost 7 bases at V and 9 bases at J; junction bases unmatched: 18. The CDR3 contains 16 residues. CDR3 bases: TGCAGCGCCCGGATAGGGAGAGCGGGAGGGCAAGGTGAGCAGTTCTTC. Translation: CSARIGRAGGQGEQFF.

The V gene is TRBV5-1, the J gene TRBJ2-6; D is perhaps TRBD1 (5 bases). The CDR3 length is 18 residues. V was cut by 0 bases and J by 4 bases, with 17 bases left in between. CDR1 and CDR2 (germline): SGHRS, YFSETQ. CDR3 in amino acids: CASSLGFPAGPGANVLTF. The CDR3 nucleotides are TGCGCCAGCAGCTTGGGTTTCCCGGCAGGGCCAGGGGCCAACGTCCTGACTTTC.